This paragraph reports one T cell receptor (beta chain). The sample originates from a study of blood T cell repertoires in COVID-19. Per the study methods: Estimation of nucleated cell counts relied on the amplification of reference gene primers. TCRdb's table, derived via immunoSEQ multiplex PCR, lists solely in-frame clones and lacks some. That table furnishes V, J and clone size, whereas the DNA furnished D and trimming. The sample records around 250,000 clones, roughly 83% being singletons. V shed 5 bases, J shed 9 bases, and the junction held 6 bases outside the gene matches. CDR3 length: 13 residues. Germline CDR1 is SGHNT and CDR2 is YENEEA. Residents of about 25 US areas, aged about 18 to 95 years, made up the participants.

Sequencing was performed on PBMCs or T cells enriched from blood (not recorded which). The clonotype comes from a woman in her 50s who had recovered from COVID-19. The gene calls are TRBV11-3 and TRBJ1-1, with 10 bases matching TRBD1. CDR3 bases: TGTGCCAGCAGCAGCGGGACAGGGGATAAAGCTTTCTTT. It encodes CASSSGTGDKAFF.